This T cell receptor (beta chain) was identified during a study of monozygotic twins with inflammatory bowel disease. Broader study findings: Concordance status among twins (concordant versus discordant) showed no link to repertoire similarity, possibly from limited power.

This CDR3 contains 15 residues. Germline V CDR1 and CDR2: MNHEY, SVGAGI. The authors ran two nested PCRs of about 17 and 10 cycles on TCRalpha and TCRbeta cDNA. With the 5' RACE reads reprocessed, TCRdb shows one record per CDR3 protein and no DNA. Reported are about 210,000 distinct CDR3 sequences; the ten largest clones contain 1.5% to 2%. In the case of this clonotype: The antigen remains unidentified.

Whole-blood RNA isolation (total RNA) proceeded without T cell sorting. This chain joins TRBV6-5 and TRBJ2-7; TCRdb lists TRBD1, though no DNA is available to test this call. The clonotype originates from a human donor with ulcerative colitis or Crohn's disease, or a healthy co-twin of an affected twin (not recorded which). What was sequenced was blood. The CDR3 is CASSSRTGPSYEQYF.